The rows below give T cell receptor beta chains drawn from one sample of a study of patients and donors after allogeneic stem cell transplantation. In TCRdb, the RT-PCR reads were re-called with MiXCR into one record per CDR3 protein. The sample shows approximately 60,000 distinct CDR3 sequences, about an eighth of them seen only once. Sequencing used blood, either unsorted or a sorted T cell fraction (not recorded which). These receptors all stem from a human donor who was either an allogeneic HSCT recipient or a stem cell or donor lymphocyte infusion donor (not recorded which). It is not recorded whose cells these are; they may come from a transplant donor. The CDR3 runs from the conserved cysteine through the conserved F or W. The D gene is left open where the match is weak. Only part of the rows carry a size: once, few, many, or a class if the clone is expanded.

clone_size j_call v_call d_call cdr3_aa cdr3_nt
few TRBJ2-5 TRBV4-1 TRBD1 CASSQDTGGETQYF TGCGCCAGCAGCCAAGATACAGGGGGAGAGACCCAGTACTTC
few TRBJ2-2 TRBV24-1 - CATSDPGPGIPGELFF TGTGCCACCAGTGATCCTGGCCCAGGGATACCCGGGGAGCTGTTTTTT
few TRBJ2-1 TRBV5-1 - CASSLDGGYNEQFF TGCGCCAGCAGCTTGGACGGGGGATACAATGAGCAGTTCTTC
many TRBJ1-6 TRBV7-2 - CASNSPGNSPLHF TGTGCCAGCAACTCGCCCGGAAATTCACCCCTCCACTTT
- TRBJ2-1 TRBV6-2/TRBV6-3 - CASSWIASYNEQFF TGTGCCAGCAGTTGGATAGCGTCCTACAATGAGCAGTTCTTC
- TRBJ2-3 TRBV11-3 - CASSLGVSGTDTQYF TGTGCCAGCAGCTTGGGGGTCTCGGGCACAGATACGCAGTATTTT
- TRBJ2-7 TRBV6-1 TRBD1 CASSAVRGPEQYF TGTGCCAGCAGTGCTGTCAGGGGGCCCGAGCAGTACTTC
many TRBJ1-1 TRBV7-3 - CASSASGPMNTEAFF TGTGCCAGCAGCGCATCAGGGCCCATGAACACTGAAGCTTTCTTT
- TRBJ2-1 TRBV19 TRBD1 CASSIRDRGMEQFF TGTGCCAGTAGTATCCGGGACAGGGGGATGGAGCAGTTCTTC
many TRBJ2-2 TRBV5-1 TRBD1 CASRQGSDTGELFF TGCGCCAGCAGACAGGGGAGCGACACCGGGGAGCTGTTTTTT
few TRBJ2-7 TRBV20-1 - CSARDGSPSSYEQYF TGCAGTGCTAGAGATGGAAGCCCGAGCTCCTACGAGCAGTACTTC
- TRBJ1-4 TRBV15 - CATSQDRLPFQLFF TGTGCCACCAGCCAAGACAGGTTGCCATTCCAACTGTTTTTT
many TRBJ2-7 TRBV20-1 - CSARVSGPLAEQYF TGCAGTGCTAGAGTGAGCGGGCCCCTAGCCGAGCAGTACTTC
- TRBJ1-4 TRBV27 - CASQGAYNEKLYF TGTGCCAGCCAGGGAGCCTATAATGAAAAACTGTATTTT
once TRBJ2-6 TRBV6-5 - CASSYRAGANVLTF TGTGCCAGCAGTTACAGGGCTGGGGCCAACGTCCTGACTTTC
many TRBJ2-3 TRBV27 - CASSPIEGTQQYF TGTGCCAGCAGCCCTATCGAAGGGACCCAGCAGTATTTT
few TRBJ2-3 TRBV7-2 - CASSLGYTDTQYF TGTGCCAGCAGCTTGGGGTACACAGATACGCAGTATTTT
many TRBJ1-2 TRBV7-9 - CASSLSTGRREGYTF TGTGCCAGCAGCCTCTCTACAGGGAGGAGGGAGGGCTACACCTTC
- TRBJ2-3 TRBV5-1 TRBD2 CASSWASGTSTDTQYF TGCGCCAGCAGCTGGGCTAGCGGGACTAGCACAGATACGCAGTATTTT
- TRBJ2-3 TRBV6-5 - CASSYSKISEVGPDTQYF TGTGCCAGCAGTTATTCGAAAATTAGCGAAGTAGGCCCAGATACGCAGTATTTT
- TRBJ2-7 TRBV3-1 - CASSQVGTSSYEQYF TGTGCCAGCAGCCAAGTCGGGACGTCCTCCTACGAGCAGTACTTC
many TRBJ2-1 TRBV30 TRBD2 CAWSVLGGPNNEQFF TGTGCCTGGAGTGTTTTGGGAGGGCCAAACAATGAGCAGTTCTTC
- TRBJ2-1 TRBV27 - CASSSPGTRDEQFF TGTGCCAGCAGTTCCCCGGGAACCAGGGATGAGCAGTTCTTC
- TRBJ2-5 TRBV24-1 - CATSDSDLGETQYF TGTGCCACCAGTGATTCTGACTTAGGGGAGACCCAGTACTTC
few TRBJ2-1 TRBV20-1 - CSARGTRAPREQFF TGCAGTGCTAGAGGCACTAGAGCGCCTCGGGAGCAGTTCTTC
- TRBJ2-1 TRBV28 TRBD2 CASSLQAGGPYEQFF TGTGCCAGCAGTTTACAGGCGGGAGGGCCGTATGAGCAGTTCTTC
many TRBJ1-1 TRBV12-3/TRBV12-4 - CASGGNTEAFF TGTGCCAGCGGTGGGAACACTGAAGCTTTCTTT
many TRBJ2-1 TRBV27 - CASNGGSDVNEQFF TGTGCCAGCAATGGAGGGTCCGACGTAAATGAGCAGTTCTTC
- TRBJ2-3 TRBV5-1 TRBD2 CASSLAGGLADTQYF TGCGCCAGCAGCTTAGCGGGAGGATTGGCAGATACGCAGTATTTT
many TRBJ1-5 TRBV5-8 - CASSGEGGPQPQHF TGTGCCAGCAGCGGGGAAGGGGGACCTCAGCCCCAGCATTTT
- TRBJ2-1 TRBV12-3/TRBV12-4 - CASTTGLHNEQFF TGTGCCAGCACCACGGGACTTCACAATGAGCAGTTCTTC
- TRBJ2-1 TRBV11-2 - CASSLDSGSSYNEQFF TGTGCCAGCAGCTTAGATAGCGGAAGCTCCTACAATGAGCAGTTCTTC
many TRBJ1-2 TRBV6-5 - CASSYAQGVRYGYTF TGTGCCAGCAGTTATGCCCAGGGTGTTCGATATGGCTACACCTTC
few TRBJ2-7 TRBV9 TRBD1 CASSVGQGIPYEQYF TGTGCCAGCAGTGTAGGACAGGGGATACCCTACGAGCAGTACTTC
few TRBJ1-4 TRBV25-1 TRBD1 CASSELGQGNEKLFF TGTGCCAGCAGTGAACTGGGACAGGGTAATGAAAAACTGTTTTTT
many TRBJ1-5 TRBV3-1 - CASSQDFGASQPQHF TGTGCCAGCAGCCAAGATTTCGGGGCAAGTCAGCCCCAGCATTTT
- TRBJ1-1 TRBV11-2 - CASSPTQGGSGTEAFF TGTGCCAGCAGCCCGACACAGGGAGGCTCGGGCACTGAAGCTTTCTTT
few TRBJ2-1 TRBV27 - CASSLSTSSYNEQFF TGTGCCAGCAGTTTATCTACGAGCTCCTACAATGAGCAGTTCTTC
- TRBJ1-4 TRBV12-3/TRBV12-4 - CAISGGAEEKLFF TGTGCCATCTCCGGGGGGGCGGAAGAAAAACTGTTTTTT
few TRBJ2-3 TRBV24-1 - CATSELATDTQYF TGTGCCACCAGTGAACTTGCCACGGATACGCAGTATTTT
- TRBJ2-3 TRBV29-1 - CSVEETGTNTQYF TGCAGCGTTGAAGAAACAGGCACAAATACGCAGTATTTT
few TRBJ2-1 TRBV10-3 TRBD2 CAISVNSGLAVYNEQFF TGTGCCATCAGTGTGAATTCGGGACTAGCGGTATACAATGAGCAGTTCTTC
- TRBJ2-7 TRBV25-1 TRBD1 CASSSRTGGINEQYF TGTGCCAGCAGTTCCCGGACAGGTGGCATAAACGAGCAGTACTTC
- TRBJ2-2 TRBV4-2 - CASSQNTEYPGELFF TGTGCCAGCAGCCAAAACACAGAGTATCCCGGGGAGCTGTTTTTT
- TRBJ2-2 TRBV5-4 - CASSFSTANTGELFF TGTGCCAGCAGCTTCTCAACAGCGAACACCGGGGAGCTGTTTTTT
- TRBJ2-7 TRBV7-9 TRBD2 CASSLPRDSGRSSYEQYF TGTGCCAGCAGCCTCCCTCGGGATAGCGGGAGGAGCTCCTACGAGCAGTACTTC
many TRBJ1-2 TRBV6-5 TRBD1 CASIPGAAGGGGYTF TGTGCCAGCATTCCCGGAGCCGCAGGGGGAGGTGGCTACACCTTC
once TRBJ2-6 TRBV21-1 - CASSTLDSFSGANVLTF TGTGCCAGCAGCACTCTGGACAGTTTCTCTGGGGCCAACGTCCTGACTTTC
few TRBJ2-1 TRBV7-6 TRBD2 CASSLGTSGSWSYNEQFF TGTGCCAGCAGCTTAGGGACTAGCGGGAGTTGGTCCTACAATGAGCAGTTCTTC
- TRBJ2-5 TRBV6-6 - CASSFLQRDQETQYF TGTGCCAGCAGCTTCCTCCAACGGGATCAAGAGACCCAGTACTTC
many TRBJ2-5 TRBV12-3/TRBV12-4 TRBD2 CASSPGLVGQETQYF TGTGCCAGCAGTCCCGGACTAGTGGGACAAGAGACCCAGTACTTC
- TRBJ2-2 TRBV27 TRBD2 CASSFLAGEFLSTGELFF TGTGCCAGCAGTTTTCTGGCGGGAGAATTCCTTAGCACCGGGGAGCTGTTTTTT
- TRBJ1-4 TRBV11-2 TRBD1 CASSHGTGGEDEKLFF TGTGCCAGCAGCCACGGGACAGGGGGCGAAGATGAAAAACTGTTTTTT
few TRBJ1-6 TRBV30 TRBD1 CAWTGGLINSPLHF TGTGCCTGGACAGGGGGACTTATTAATTCACCCCTCCACTTT
- TRBJ1-5 TRBV3-1 - CASSPTTLSNQPQHF TGTGCCAGCAGTCCCACCACCCTTAGCAATCAGCCCCAGCATTTT
few TRBJ1-1 TRBV7-8 - CASSLGEGVLPEAFF TGTGCCAGCAGCTTAGGGGAAGGGGTCCTCCCCGAAGCTTTCTTT
few TRBJ2-1 TRBV6-1 - CASSEWLVPDNEQFF TGTGCCAGCAGTGAATGGCTTGTCCCGGACAATGAGCAGTTCTTC